These 27 T cell receptor beta chains were all obtained from the same sample, sequenced in a study of blood T cells in healthy people across ages. The use of a sample-barcoded 5' primer and a J-beta primer mix characterized a second PCR of 7 to 11 cycles. TCRdb redid the calling of the 5' RACE reads with MiXCR, one entry per CDR3 protein. The data show about 1.8 million distinct CDR3 sequences, approximately 50% seen once. Input material: blood. These receptor sequences come from a woman aged 40 to 55 in good health.

This clonotype appeared once. The V gene is TRBV9, the J gene TRBJ2-5; 11 bases are a match to TRBD2. The V gene end was trimmed by 3 bases and the J gene end by 2 bases; junction bases not matched to a gene: 6. The CDR3 extends over 16 amino acids. CDR1 and CDR2 (germline): SGDLS, YYNGEE. CDR3 sequence reads: CASSEHSGGAQETQYF. CDR3 coding DNA: TGTGCCAGCAGCGAACATAGCGGGGGGGCTCAAGAGACCCAGTACTTC. The whole variable domain, remainder taken from reference TRBV9 and TRBJ2-5, is DSGVTQTPKHLITATGQRVTLRCSPRSGDLSVYWYQQSLDQGLQFLIQYYNGEERAKGNILERFSAQQFPDLHSELNLSSLELGDSALYFCASSEHSGGAQETQYFGPGTRLLVL.

The chain has TRBV20-1 and TRBJ2-3; D uncertain. The CDR3 consists of 14 residues. Germline lookup yields CDR1 DFQATT and CDR2 SNEGSKA (reference sequence). V was clipped by 0 bases and J by 6 bases, with 13 bases between them. The CDR3 region is CSARDLLLPDTQYF. The CDR3 region has the DNA TGCAGTGCTAGAGATCTCCTACTACCCGATACGCAGTATTTT.

This sequence joins TRBV5-1 and TRBJ2-3; TRBD1 agrees at 9 bases. The CDR3 extends over 16 amino acids. From germline, CDR1 is SGHRS and CDR2 YFSETQ. V lost 4 bases and J lost 4; bases outside the gene matches: 10. The CDR3 DNA is TGCGCCAGCAGCCCCATAACAGGGGGCTCAGCAGATACGCAGTATTTT. This translates into CASSPITGGSADTQYF.

V and J are TRBV20-1 and TRBJ1-5, with D hard to call. Between the trimmed V and J ends, which lost 1 base and 5 bases, there was a span of 9 bases. Germline V gene data show CDR1 as DFQATT and CDR2 as SNEGSKA (reference sequence). This CDR3 spans 13 amino acids. The CDR3 DNA is TGCAGTGCTAGAGGTGGGTCATATCAGCCCCAGCATTTT. This encodes CSARGGSYQPQHF.

The rearrangement joins TRBV3-1 to TRBJ2-3, with 7 bases matching TRBD2. The CDR3 runs to 17 residues. Per the germline V gene, CDR1 is LGHDT and CDR2 is YNNKEL (reference sequence). J gave up 2 bases and V 4 bases, and 12 bases lay outside the gene matches. This CDR3 reads CASSRDEGLPFTDTQYF. As DNA, the CDR3 is TGTGCCAGCAGCCGAGATGAGGGACTACCCTTCACAGATACGCAGTATTTT.

The genes are TRBV6-5 and TRBJ1-1; possible D gene TRBD1, 5 bases. CDR3 length equals 17 residues. V lost 2 bases and J 4 bases, leaving 20 bases between the germline ends. Looked up from germline, CDR1 is MNHEY and CDR2 is SVGAGI. The CDR3, as DNA: TGTGCCAGCAGTTACCGGGGACTCTCAGGTAATCCCACTGAAGCTTTCTTT. This translates into CASSYRGLSGNPTEAFF.

The V and J genes are TRBV7-9 and TRBJ1-2; perhaps TRBD1 as D (6 bases). Trimming shortened V by 1 base and J by 6 bases, and 21 bases separated the two germline ends. The CDR3 totals 17 residues. The germline CDR1 and CDR2 sequences are SEHNR and FQNEAQ (reference sequence). CDR3 coding DNA: TGTGCCAGCAGCTTAGATGGGACGGCAAACAGGGAGAATGGCTACACCTTC. It translates to CASSLDGTANRENGYTF.

The CDR3 coding sequence is TGTGCCAGCAGTTACCTAGGACAGATTTACACCTTC. It codes for CASSYLGQIYTF. The rearrangement links TRBV6-6 to TRBJ1-2; weak D call: TRBD1 (6 bases). V lost 2 bases and J lost 11, with 12 bases in between. Germline CDR1 and CDR2: MNHNY and SVGAGI (reference sequence). There are 12 residues in the CDR3.

The chain couples TRBV28 to TRBJ2-7; tentative D call: TRBD2 (6 bases). The CDR3 extends over 15 amino acids. V was clipped by 5 bases and J by 2 bases, with 16 bases between them. Germline V gene lookup returns CDR1 MDHEN and CDR2 SYDVKM. The CDR3 sequence: CASSHFSLAAYEQYF. The CDR3 DNA reads TGTGCCAGCAGTCACTTTAGTTTAGCGGCCTACGAGCAGTACTTC.

The rearrangement uses TRBV7-9 and TRBJ1-1, with D possibly matching TRBD1 (5 bases). Germline CDR1 is SEHNR and CDR2 is FQNEAQ (reference sequence). Trimming stripped 4 bases from V and 6 bases from J, with 9 bases between. The CDR3 runs 12 residues. Written as DNA, the CDR3 is TGTGCCAGCAGCTCAACAGGCGCTGAAGCTTTCTTT. As protein: CASSSTGAEAFF.

The V gene is TRBV29-1, the J gene TRBJ2-5, with 11 bases fitting TRBD2. Germline values: CDR1 SQVTM, CDR2 ANQGSEA. CDR3 length equals 18 residues. V lost 8 bases, J lost 4 bases, and 21 bases stayed unmatched. CDR3 sequence (DNA): TGCAGCACCCGGGGTTTAGCGGGGGGGGATCATCTAGGAGAGACCCAGTACTTC. Its translation: CSTRGLAGGDHLGETQYF.

V is TRBV5-6 and J is TRBJ2-1, with a tentative D call TRBD2 (5 bases). Deletions cut 0 bases from V and 9 bases from J, with 16 bases between. The germline CDR1 and CDR2 sequences are SGHDT and YYEEEE. This CDR3 is 15 amino acids long. DNA for the CDR3: TGTGCCAGCAGCTTGGTTGCGTTAGAGAGCGGTGAGCAGTTCTTC. This codes for CASSLVALESGEQFF.

This clonotype was counted a few times. The CDR3 DNA reads TGTGCCAGCAGCACGGACAGGGATGAAAAACTGTTTTTT. It specifies CASSTDRDEKLFF. V is TRBV7-8 and J is TRBJ1-4, with 8 bases aligning to TRBD1. The germline V gene encodes CDR1 SGHVS and CDR2 FQNEAQ. The CDR3 is 13 residues long. Germline trimming cut 5 bases from V and 6 bases from J; bases unmatched to any gene: 2.

The J gene is TRBJ2-4, the V gene TRBV7-2; 10 nucleotides agree with TRBD1. The V gene's germline CDR1 is SGHTA and CDR2 FQGNSA. This CDR3 has 17 amino acids. V dropped 4 bases and J dropped 0; count of bases not matched to a gene: 6. The CDR3 bases are TGTGCCAGCAGCTCCACGGGACAGGGGCTAGCCAAAAACATTCAGTACTTC. As protein: CASSSTGQGLAKNIQYF.

The chain links TRBV13 to TRBJ1-4; a weak D match, TRBD1 (6 bases). CDR3 size: 16 residues. Germline CDR1 and CDR2: PRHDT and FYEKMQ (reference sequence). Between the trimmed V and J ends, which lost 5 bases and 8 bases, there was a span of 21 bases. The CDR3 sequence is CASSTKQTGTKEKLFF. The CDR3 nucleotides are TGTGCCAGCAGCACGAAACAAACCGGGACAAAGGAAAAACTGTTTTTT.

The rearrangement uses TRBV11-2 and TRBJ2-5, with D perhaps matching TRBD1 or TRBD2 (5 bases each). Germline V gene lookup returns CDR1 SGHAT and CDR2 FQNNGV. V dropped 4 bases and J dropped 3 bases, with 15 bases sitting between them. The CDR3 spans 15 residues. In nucleotides, the CDR3 is TGTGCCAGCAGCTCTTTGAGGGGCAAGAAAGAGACCCAGTACTTC. It specifies CASSSLRGKKETQYF.

The chain recombines TRBV12-3 or TRBV12-4 with TRBJ1-2, with unresolved D. The CDR3 runs to 13 residues. V lost 5 bases and J lost 7, with 14 bases in between. The DNA for the CDR3 is TGTGCCAGCAGTGATTTTCTGGCGTCTGGCTACACCTTC. Translated: CASSDFLASGYTF.

J is TRBJ2-1 and V is TRBV7-2; D may be TRBD1 or TRBD2 (6 bases each). The V end was cut by 5 bases, the J end by 9 bases, with 20 bases between. This CDR3 spans 15 amino acids. Germline CDR1 is SGHTA and CDR2 is FQGNSA. The CDR3: CASSRTGTPDSEQFF. Here the CDR3 DNA reads TGTGCCAGCAGCCGAACCGGGACTCCGGACAGTGAGCAGTTCTTC.

This clonotype was seen a handful of times. V usage is TRBV4-3 and J usage is TRBJ2-2, with D uncertain. V lost 1 base to trimming and J lost 0 bases, with 9 bases between them. The CDR3 loop spans 16 amino acids. Germline values: CDR1 LGHNA, CDR2 YSLEER. DNA of the CDR3: TGCGCCAGCAGCCAAGCAGGTGGGGCGAACACCGGGGAGCTGTTTTTT. Protein sequence: CASSQAGGANTGELFF.

The rearrangement joins TRBV27 to TRBJ1-5; TRBD1 might be the D (5 bases). The ends were cut back, 4 bases at V and 2 bases at J, with 9 bases in the middle. This CDR3 comprises 14 residues. The V gene's germline CDR1 is MNHEY and CDR2 SMNVEV (reference sequence). The CDR3 sequence: CASSYRPGNQPQHF. The CDR3 DNA follows: TGTGCCAGCAGTTACAGGCCTGGCAATCAGCCCCAGCATTTT.

This clonotype was found a few times. This chain links TRBV6-1 with TRBJ2-7; the D gene is possibly TRBD1 (5 bases). Per the germline V gene, CDR1 is MNHNS and CDR2 is SASEGT. This CDR3 region has 11 residues. V was cut by 8 bases and J by 6 bases, with 11 bases left in between. The CDR3: CASPPRGEQYF. The DNA of the CDR3 is TGTGCCAGCCCGCCTAGGGGCGAGCAGTACTTC.

The rearrangement joins TRBV15 to TRBJ2-7; possibly TRBD2 for D (6 bases). The germline CDR1 and CDR2 sequences are LNHNV and YYDKDF (reference sequence). The CDR3 is 15 residues long. Trimming cost V 1 base and J 2 bases, with 12 bases left between them. The CDR3, as DNA: TGTGCCACCAGCAGAGGGGGACTGGGGACCTACGAGCAGTACTTC. Its translation: CATSRGGLGTYEQYF.

V gene TRBV7-9 combines with J gene TRBJ2-7; 13 bases agree with TRBD2. Germline lookup yields CDR1 SEHNR and CDR2 FQNEAQ (reference sequence). J was trimmed by 2 bases and V by 6 bases; bases with no gene match: 13. The CDR3 sequence is 18 residues long. The CDR3 DNA follows: TGTGCCAGCAGTCGCTATCCCCGGACTAGCGGGGGTCCCTACGAGCAGTACTTC. Amino acid sequence: CASSRYPRTSGGPYEQYF.

This clonotype was counted a few times. The rearrangement joins TRBV20-1 to TRBJ1-4; 9 bases agree with TRBD1. This CDR3 contains 14 residues. Per germline, CDR1 DFQATT and CDR2 SNEGSKA (reference sequence). The trim removed 3 bases at V and 7 bases at J, leaving 6 bases unmatched. The CDR3 reads CSASRGTGSEKLFF. The CDR3 DNA sequence: TGCAGTGCTAGTAGGGGGACAGGGAGTGAAAAACTGTTTTTT.

V gene TRBV9 combines with J gene TRBJ2-7; 13 bases are a match to TRBD2. Germline CDR1 and CDR2: SGDLS and YYNGEE. The CDR3 totals 17 residues. The V segment lost 4 bases and the J segment 0 bases; nucleotides outside the gene matches: 7. The CDR3 loop reads CASSRLAGGSGSYEQYF. DNA of the CDR3: TGTGCCAGCAGCCGACTAGCGGGGGGATCGGGCTCCTACGAGCAGTACTTC.

This clonotype was observed a handful of times. The rearrangement joins TRBV6-5 to TRBJ1-1; 10 nucleotides agree with TRBD1. CDR3 length: 18 amino acids. J gave up 1 base and V 5 bases, and 13 bases lay outside the gene matches. Germline CDR1 reads MNHEY; CDR2 reads SVGAGI. The CDR3 coding sequence is TGTGCCAGCAGTCTAACTCCCGGGACAGGGGTGAGGAACACTGAAGCTTTCTTT. This gives the protein CASSLTPGTGVRNTEAFF.

The V call is TRBV27, the J call TRBJ1-2, with 10 bases identical to TRBD1. Germline CDR1 and CDR2: MNHEY and SMNVEV (reference sequence). The CDR3 is made up of 16 amino acids. V dropped 6 bases and J dropped 4; count of bases not matched to a gene: 11. The CDR3 here is CASRRQGASQFYGYTF. In DNA, the CDR3 is TGTGCCAGCAGAAGACAGGGGGCTTCTCAGTTCTATGGCTACACCTTC.